This T cell receptor (beta chain) was sequenced during a study of blood T cell repertoires in COVID-19. Study summary: Some COVID-19 samples were acute and others convalescent; all came from the United States, Italy and Spain.

Between the trimmed V and J ends, which lost 3 bases and 7 bases, there was a span of 13 bases. Germline V gene data show CDR1 as GTSNPN and CDR2 as SVGIG (reference sequence). There are 13 residues in the CDR3. Original processing methods: Nucleated cell number was recorded as an estimate derived from reference gene primer amplification. Measured with immunoSEQ multiplex PCR; TCRdb has only the in-frame clones, and not every one. V and J calls and clone size follow that table, whereas D and trimming were derived from the DNA. The sample contains approximately 500,000 clones, over 75% of which appear only once. A single count supports this clone.

The sequenced sample was peripheral blood. This clonotype originated in a human donor in a cohort sampled during active COVID-19. The chain couples TRBV30 to TRBJ2-1; tentatively, D is TRBD2 (5 bases). For the CDR3, the DNA is TGTGCCTGGAGGGCCCGGGGAGTAAATGAGCAGTTCTTC. Translated: CAWRARGVNEQFF.